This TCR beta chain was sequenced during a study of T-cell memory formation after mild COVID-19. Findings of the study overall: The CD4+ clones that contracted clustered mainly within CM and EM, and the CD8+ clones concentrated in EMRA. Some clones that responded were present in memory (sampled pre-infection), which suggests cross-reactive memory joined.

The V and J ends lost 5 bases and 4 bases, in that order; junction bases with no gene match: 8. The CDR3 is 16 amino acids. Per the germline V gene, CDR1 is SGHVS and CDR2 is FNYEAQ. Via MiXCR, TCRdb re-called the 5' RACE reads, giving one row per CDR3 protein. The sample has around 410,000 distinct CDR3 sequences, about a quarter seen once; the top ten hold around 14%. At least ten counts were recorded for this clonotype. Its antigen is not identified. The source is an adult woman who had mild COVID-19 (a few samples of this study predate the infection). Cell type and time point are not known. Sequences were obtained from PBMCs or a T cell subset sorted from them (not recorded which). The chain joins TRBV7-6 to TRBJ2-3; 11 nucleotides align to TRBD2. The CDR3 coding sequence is TGTGCCAGCAGCCCAGGTAGCGGGGGGGCTCCAGATACGCAGTATTTT. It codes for CASSPGSGGAPDTQYF.